This TCR beta chain was documented in a study of T cell changes during pregnancy in multiple sclerosis. This CDR3 region has 14 residues. The germline V and J ends were trimmed by 7 bases and 5 bases, with 17 bases remaining between them. The germline CDR1 and CDR2 sequences are MDHEN and SYDVKM. Clones were sequenced by immunoSEQ multiplex PCR, and TCRdb holds only the in-frame ones, with some missing. This table has tens of thousands of clones, almost 90% appearing once. The sample in question was peripheral blood, obtained in the first trimester of pregnancy. The V call is TRBV28, the J call TRBJ1-1; D is ambiguous. This clonotype originated in a female donor in good health, enrolled as a control in a pregnancy study. CDR3 DNA sequence: TGTGCCAGCATGCCTATTCTTGAAAAGACTGAAGCTTTCTTT. This translates into CASMPILEKTEAFF.